Listed below are T cell receptor beta chains from one sample, sequenced in a study of blood T cells in healthy people across ages. TCRdb re-derived calls from the 5' RACE reads in MiXCR, one entry per CDR3 protein. Among around 1,000,000 distinct CDR3 sequences listed, around 27% were seen once. These data were also filed under a second study, of T cells of mothers and their children.

Input material: blood. These TCRs come from a girl between 2 and 10 years old in good health. The CDR3 runs from the conserved cysteine through the conserved F or W. The D gene is left open where the match is weak. Rows may omit the clone size; those that give it use once, few, many or a size class.

j_call | clone_size | v_call | d_call | cdr3_aa | cdr3_nt
TRBJ2-7 | few | TRBV28 | TRBD1 | CAIGGDRVQYEQYF | TGTGCCATAGGAGGGGACAGGGTCCAATACGAGCAGTACTTC
TRBJ2-1 | NA | TRBV29-1 | NA | CSVDRVGSSSYNEQFF | TGCAGCGTTGATCGGGTAGGTTCAAGCTCCTACAATGAGCAGTTCTTC
TRBJ2-7 | few | TRBV7-9 | NA | CASSSPWGAWEQYF | TGTGCCAGCAGCTCCCCGTGGGGAGCATGGGAGCAGTACTTC
TRBJ2-5 | NA | TRBV18 | NA | CASSPRNTGFGETQYF | TGTGCCAGCTCACCACGTAACACAGGGTTTGGAGAGACCCAGTACTTC
TRBJ2-7 | NA | TRBV12-3/TRBV12-4 | TRBD1 | CASEGQGYEQYF | TGTGCCAGTGAGGGACAGGGCTACGAGCAGTACTTC
TRBJ1-1 | NA | TRBV28 | TRBD1 | CASSLVRTGEAEAFF | TGTGCCAGCAGCTTGGTACGGACAGGGGAGGCTGAAGCTTTCTTT
TRBJ2-3 | NA | TRBV24-1 | NA | CAISQGGTDTQYF | TGTGCCATATCCCAAGGGGGAACAGATACGCAGTATTTT
TRBJ2-1 | NA | TRBV9 | NA | CASARDTNNEQFF | TGTGCCAGCGCCCGGGACACAAACAATGAGCAGTTCTTC
TRBJ2-1 | NA | TRBV9 | NA | CASSVLLVNLNEQFF | TGTGCCAGCAGCGTATTACTAGTAAATTTAAATGAGCAGTTCTTC
TRBJ1-2 | NA | TRBV29-1 | TRBD1 | CSVWTGGLSGYTF | TGCAGCGTTTGGACAGGGGGCCTATCTGGCTACACCTTC
TRBJ2-1 | NA | TRBV6-5 | TRBD2 | CASRLAGGPYNEQFF | TGTGCCAGCCGACTAGCGGGAGGGCCCTACAATGAGCAGTTCTTC
TRBJ2-5 | NA | TRBV15 | TRBD1 | CATSIEGQGDWEAQYF | TGTGCCACCAGCATCGAAGGACAGGGGGATTGGGAGGCCCAGTACTTC
TRBJ2-5 | few | TRBV6-1 | NA | CASISPGTQYF | TGTGCCAGCATCAGTCCAGGGACCCAGTACTTC
TRBJ1-3 | NA | TRBV29-1 | NA | CSVLGDSGNTIYF | TGCAGCGTCCTCGGGGACTCTGGAAACACCATATATTTT
TRBJ1-5 | NA | TRBV5-1 | NA | CASSLELGSQPQHF | TGCGCCAGCAGCTTGGAACTAGGGTCTCAGCCCCAGCATTTT
TRBJ1-5 | NA | TRBV28 | NA | CASNSGGNSPQHF | TGTGCCAGCAATTCCGGGGGGAATAGCCCGCAGCATTTT
TRBJ1-5 | NA | TRBV28 | NA | CASSFLPGSNQPQHF | TGTGCCAGCAGTTTCCTCCCGGGAAGCAATCAGCCCCAGCATTTT
TRBJ2-5 | NA | TRBV29-1 | TRBD2 | CSVGLAEETLYF | TGCAGCGTTGGCCTAGCGGAAGAGACCCTGTACTTC
TRBJ2-2 | NA | TRBV5-6 | TRBD1 | CASSLSTGGYTGELFF | TGTGCCAGCAGCTTAAGTACAGGGGGCTATACCGGGGAGCTGTTTTTT
TRBJ1-1 | NA | TRBV6-6 | NA | CASSNPRGGTEAFF | TGTGCCAGCAGCAACCCCAGGGGAGGCACTGAAGCTTTCTTT
TRBJ2-5 | few | TRBV4-1 | TRBD2 | CASSQERTSGSILQETQYF | TGCGCCAGCAGCCAAGAGAGAACGAGCGGGAGTATCCTCCAGGAGACCCAGTACTTC
TRBJ2-2 | few | TRBV7-9 | TRBD2 | CASSPTSGGTGELFF | TGTGCCAGCAGCCCGACTAGCGGGGGAACCGGGGAGCTGTTTTTT
TRBJ1-2 | NA | TRBV5-1 | TRBD1 | CASSLGGAGGLTYGYTF | TGCGCCAGCAGCTTGGGAGGTGCAGGGGGCCTAACCTATGGCTACACCTTC
TRBJ2-5 | few | TRBV10-3 | NA | CATQAGGIHQETQYF | TGTGCCACCCAGGCCGGGGGAATACACCAAGAGACCCAGTACTTC
TRBJ2-7 | once | TRBV20-1 | NA | CSASRGGDLNNEQYF | TGCAGTGCTTCAAGGGGCGGGGACCTAAATAACGAGCAGTACTTC
TRBJ2-2 | NA | TRBV27 | NA | CASSFKLLTLYGKTSIPTGELFF | TGTGCCAGCAGTTTTAAGCTCCTAACGCTTTATGGCAAAACCTCAATCCCGACCGGGGAGCTGTTTTTT
TRBJ2-1 | NA | TRBV7-3 | TRBD2 | CASSVLAGSSYNEQFF | TGTGCCAGCAGCGTGCTAGCGGGAAGCTCCTACAATGAGCAGTTCTTC
TRBJ2-7 | few | TRBV4-3 | TRBD2 | CASSQDSSGGLYEQYF | TGCGCCAGCAGCCAAGATAGTAGCGGGGGGCTCTACGAGCAGTACTTC
TRBJ2-3 | few | TRBV4-2 | NA | CASSQDWRDQEYF | TGTGCCAGCAGCCAAGATTGGCGGGACCAGGAGTATTTT
TRBJ2-5 | NA | TRBV11-2 | NA | CASSLEGGSRETQYF | TGTGCCAGCAGCTTAGAAGGGGGATCGAGGGAGACCCAGTACTTC
TRBJ2-1 | NA | TRBV29-1 | NA | CSVESDERSSYNEQFF | TGCAGCGTTGAAAGCGATGAGCGGAGCTCCTACAATGAGCAGTTCTTC